The rows below give T cell receptor beta chains drawn from one sample of a study of early T cells in non-severe SARS-CoV-2 infection. In TCRdb, the 5' RACE reads were re-called with MiXCR into one record per CDR3 protein. This sample has over 50,000 distinct CDR3 sequences, with roughly 7.1% found just once. This sample comprised whole blood, obtained at baseline. The source of these receptors is an adult who was a healthcare worker with PCR-confirmed SARS-CoV-2 infection or an uninfected control (not recorded which). Each CDR3 is given with its conserved first and last residue. Each record gives: V gene, clone size, D gene, J gene, CDR3 DNA, CDR3 protein. The D gene is left open where the match is weak. Only part of the rows carry a size: once, few, many, or a class if the clone is expanded.

V gene: TRBV12-3/TRBV12-4
clone size: many
D gene: .
J gene: TRBJ2-3
CDR3 DNA: TGTGCCAGCAGTTTCTCATCACTAGGGAAGGGCTGGGTGACAGATACGCAGTATTTT
CDR3 protein: CASSFSSLGKGWVTDTQYF

V gene: TRBV10-3
clone size: many
D gene: TRBD2
J gene: TRBJ2-7
CDR3 DNA: TGTGCCATCAGTACTAGCGTCAACTCCTACGAGCAGTACTTC
CDR3 protein: CAISTSVNSYEQYF

V gene: TRBV19
clone size: .
D gene: .
J gene: TRBJ2-3
CDR3 DNA: TGTGCCAGTATGGCAGGGGCAGCAGATACGCAGTATTTT
CDR3 protein: CASMAGAADTQYF

V gene: TRBV6-5
clone size: few
D gene: .
J gene: TRBJ2-1
CDR3 DNA: TGTGCCAGCAGCCCCGGGGTTGAGCAGTTCTTC
CDR3 protein: CASSPGVEQFF

V gene: TRBV30
clone size: many
D gene: .
J gene: TRBJ2-5
CDR3 DNA: TGTGCCTGGGAAGACGCGCAGACCCAGTACTTC
CDR3 protein: CAWEDAQTQYF

V gene: TRBV20-1
clone size: many
D gene: .
J gene: TRBJ2-5
CDR3 DNA: TGCAGTGAACAGTCCCAAGAGACCCAGTACTTC
CDR3 protein: CSEQSQETQYF

V gene: TRBV6-1
clone size: medium-sized
D gene: TRBD1
J gene: TRBJ2-7
CDR3 DNA: TGTGCCAGCAGTGAAGGGGACAGCTCCTACGAGCAGTACTTC
CDR3 protein: CASSEGDSSYEQYF

V gene: TRBV7-8
clone size: many
D gene: .
J gene: TRBJ2-5
CDR3 DNA: TGTGCCAGCAGCCGTGAGACAGGGAGGGAGACCCAGTACTTC
CDR3 protein: CASSRETGRETQYF

V gene: TRBV20-1
clone size: many
D gene: .
J gene: TRBJ1-6
CDR3 DNA: TGCAGTGCTAGAGGCGTCGCGGGCTCTGGTTCACCCCTCCACTTT
CDR3 protein: CSARGVAGSGSPLHF

V gene: TRBV5-1
clone size: .
D gene: TRBD2
J gene: TRBJ2-3
CDR3 DNA: TGCGCCAGCACCTATACAGTCTATAGCGGGAGTAGCACAGATACGCAGTATTTT
CDR3 protein: CASTYTVYSGSSTDTQYF

V gene: TRBV7-3
clone size: .
D gene: .
J gene: TRBJ2-7
CDR3 DNA: TGTGCCAGCAGCTTAAATCTCGGTTACGAGCAGTACTTC
CDR3 protein: CASSLNLGYEQYF

V gene: TRBV19
clone size: many
D gene: TRBD1
J gene: TRBJ1-5
CDR3 DNA: TGTGCCAGTAACCAGGACAGGGCAGGACAGCCCCAGCATTTT
CDR3 protein: CASNQDRAGQPQHF

V gene: TRBV7-3
clone size: .
D gene: .
J gene: TRBJ2-5
CDR3 DNA: TGTGCCAGCAGCTTATCGGGCAGGGCGGGAGAGACCCAGTACTTC
CDR3 protein: CASSLSGRAGETQYF

V gene: TRBV25-1
clone size: many
D gene: .
J gene: TRBJ2-5
CDR3 DNA: TGTGCCAGCAGTGAATGGGCGGTTCAAGAGACCCAGTACTTC
CDR3 protein: CASSEWAVQETQYF

V gene: TRBV6-5
clone size: many
D gene: .
J gene: TRBJ2-3
CDR3 DNA: TGTGCCAGCAGTTACATGGGCACAGATACGCAGTATTTT
CDR3 protein: CASSYMGTDTQYF

V gene: TRBV6-1
clone size: .
D gene: TRBD2
J gene: TRBJ2-2
CDR3 DNA: TGTGCCAGCAGTGAAGCGCCTAGACTAGCGGGAGTAACCGGGGAGCTGTTTTTT
CDR3 protein: CASSEAPRLAGVTGELFF

V gene: TRBV5-1
clone size: few
D gene: .
J gene: TRBJ2-6
CDR3 DNA: TGCGCCAGCAAATCCTCTGGGGCCAACGTCCTGACTTTC
CDR3 protein: CASKSSGANVLTF

V gene: TRBV11-2
clone size: .
D gene: .
J gene: TRBJ1-1
CDR3 DNA: TGTGCCAGCAGCTGGGGCCGGGCGAACACTGAAGCTTTCTTT
CDR3 protein: CASSWGRANTEAFF

V gene: TRBV21-1
clone size: .
D gene: .
J gene: TRBJ2-3
CDR3 DNA: TGTGCCAGCAGAAAATCAGCGGCAGGGCGAAATAGCACAGATACGCAGTATTTT
CDR3 protein: CASRKSAAGRNSTDTQYF

V gene: TRBV14
clone size: many
D gene: .
J gene: TRBJ2-3
CDR3 DNA: TGTGCCAGCAGCCAAGACAGGCTAGCGTTGACAGATACGCAGTATTTT
CDR3 protein: CASSQDRLALTDTQYF

V gene: TRBV18
clone size: many
D gene: .
J gene: TRBJ2-7
CDR3 DNA: TGTGCCAGCTCACCACCCAGCCTTTCCTACGAGCAGTACTTC
CDR3 protein: CASSPPSLSYEQYF

V gene: TRBV20-1
clone size: .
D gene: .
J gene: TRBJ2-7
CDR3 DNA: TGCAGTGCTCGCTCGGACGACTCCTACGAGCAGTACTTC
CDR3 protein: CSARSDDSYEQYF

V gene: TRBV27
clone size: .
D gene: .
J gene: TRBJ2-1
CDR3 DNA: TGTGCCAGCAGTTGGGTAGGACCTCTCTCCTACAATGAGCAGTTCTTC
CDR3 protein: CASSWVGPLSYNEQFF

V gene: TRBV20-1
clone size: many
D gene: TRBD1
J gene: TRBJ2-3
CDR3 DNA: TGCAGTGCCAATATCGGACAGGACATCACAGATACGCAGTATTTT
CDR3 protein: CSANIGQDITDTQYF

V gene: TRBV5-1
clone size: many
D gene: .
J gene: TRBJ2-7
CDR3 DNA: TGCGCCAGCAGCTCCTACTACGAGCAGTACTTC
CDR3 protein: CASSSYYEQYF

V gene: TRBV10-3
clone size: .
D gene: TRBD1
J gene: TRBJ2-7
CDR3 DNA: TGTGCCACCTGGACAGGCTACGAGCAGTACTTC
CDR3 protein: CATWTGYEQYF

V gene: TRBV20-1
clone size: .
D gene: .
J gene: TRBJ2-5
CDR3 DNA: TGCAGTGCTGGGGCACCCGGACGTCAGGAGACCCAGTACTTC
CDR3 protein: CSAGAPGRQETQYF

V gene: TRBV6-1
clone size: few
D gene: TRBD1
J gene: TRBJ2-5
CDR3 DNA: TGTGCCAGCAGACAACTACAGGCGGACAGGGCCGCGACGGAGACCCAGTACTTC
CDR3 protein: CASRQLQADRAATETQYF

V gene: TRBV5-4
clone size: .
D gene: TRBD1
J gene: TRBJ1-4
CDR3 DNA: TGTGCCAGCAGCTTGGATACAGGGGGAAGGGAAAAACTGTTTTTT
CDR3 protein: CASSLDTGGREKLFF

V gene: TRBV6-1
clone size: many
D gene: TRBD2
J gene: TRBJ2-1
CDR3 DNA: TGTGCCAGCAAAGGATTAGCGGGATATTTGAATGAGCAGTTCTTC
CDR3 protein: CASKGLAGYLNEQFF

V gene: TRBV30
clone size: .
D gene: .
J gene: TRBJ1-6
CDR3 DNA: TGTGCCTGGAGCAGGGGCGCCTATAATTCACCCCTCCACTTT
CDR3 protein: CAWSRGAYNSPLHF